Sequencing of this T cell receptor (beta chain) was carried out in a study of blood T cell repertoires in COVID-19. The V end lost 2 bases, the J end lost 5 bases, and 24 bases lay between the germline ends. The germline gives CDR1 GTSNPN, CDR2 SVGIG (reference sequence). CDR3 length: 17 amino acids. TCRdb keeps only in-frame clones here, not all; method: immunoSEQ multiplex PCR. The sample shows 200,000 to 250,000 clones, roughly nine tenths of them seen only once. This chain links TRBV30 with TRBJ2-5, with a possible D match to TRBD2 (6 bases). This sequence originates from a man in his 60s with acute or convalescent COVID-19. Sequencing was carried out using peripheral blood. The CDR3 loop reads CAWSHDPPTRPRETQYF. In nucleotides, the CDR3 is TGTGCCTGGAGTCACGACCCTCCGACTAGGCCTCGGGAGACCCAGTACTTC.